These 3 T cell receptor beta chains share one sample of origin, sequenced in a study of cytomegalovirus exposure and HLA in healthy donors. In the PCR, 60 Vbeta and 13 Jbeta primers were used. Sequencing was performed with immunoSEQ multiplex PCR; in TCRdb, only in-frame clones are kept and a portion is missing. The sample shows about 120,000 clones, 65% to 80% of them seen only once. The sequencing sample was made of PBMCs. These receptors came from a man aged 25-40 years in good health and CMV-seropositive.

This clone appeared a few times. The chain carries TRBV4-1 and TRBJ2-2, with D tentatively TRBD2 (6 bases). Trimming shortened V by 0 bases and J by 1 base, and 12 bases separated the two germline ends. Germline V gene lookup returns CDR1 MGHRA and CDR2 YSYEKL. The CDR3 totals 17 residues. CDR3 nucleotide sequence: TGCGCCAGCAGCCAAGAGATAGGCGGGGAGAACACCGGGGAGCTGTTTTTT. Its translation: CASSQEIGGENTGELFF.

The V and J genes are TRBV29-1 and TRBJ1-5, with D unresolved. This CDR3 is 13 amino acids long. CDR1 is SQVTM, CDR2 ANQGSEA, per germline. Trimming shortened V by 4 bases and J by 2 bases, and 9 bases separated the two germline ends. CDR3 in amino acids: CSVAKERNQPQHF. CDR3 sequence (DNA): TGCAGCGTTGCCAAGGAGCGCAATCAGCCCCAGCATTTT.

This clone appeared once. One end of the junction fails to match germline, which may point to a read error. The chain joins TRBV5-1 to TRBJ2-2, with 9 bases matching TRBD1. Germline V CDR1 and CDR2: SGHRS, YFSETQ. The CDR3 runs to 14 residues. The CDR3 sequence: CACRTGEFTGELFF. The CDR3 DNA sequence: TGCGCCTGCAGGACAGGGGAATTCACCGGGGAGCTGTTTTTT. Using reference TRBV5-1 and TRBJ2-2 for the parts outside the CDR3, the full variable domain is KAGVTQTPRYLIKTRGQQVTLSCSPISGHRSVSWYQQTPGQGLQFLFEYFSETQRNKGNFPGRFSGRQFSNSRSEMNVSTLELGDSALYLCACRTGEFTGELFFGEGSRLTVL.